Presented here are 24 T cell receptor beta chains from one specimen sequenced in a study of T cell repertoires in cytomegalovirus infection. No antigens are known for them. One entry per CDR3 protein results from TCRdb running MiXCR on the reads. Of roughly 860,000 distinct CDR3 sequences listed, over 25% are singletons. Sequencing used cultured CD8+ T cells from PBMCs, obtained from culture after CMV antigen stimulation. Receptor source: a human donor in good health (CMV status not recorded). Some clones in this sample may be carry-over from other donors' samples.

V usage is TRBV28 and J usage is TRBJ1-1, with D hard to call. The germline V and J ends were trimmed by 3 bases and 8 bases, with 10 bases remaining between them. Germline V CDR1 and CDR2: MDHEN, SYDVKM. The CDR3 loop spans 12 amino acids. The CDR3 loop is CASSLGFQEAFF. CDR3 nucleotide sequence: TGTGCCAGCAGTTTGGGGTTCCAGGAAGCTTTCTTT. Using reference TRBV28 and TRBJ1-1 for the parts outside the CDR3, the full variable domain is DVKVTQSSRYLVKRTGEKVFLECVQDMDHENMFWYRQDPGLGLRLIYFSYDVKMKEKGDIPEGYSVSREKKERFSLILESASTNQTSMYLCASSLGFQEAFFGQGTRLTVV.

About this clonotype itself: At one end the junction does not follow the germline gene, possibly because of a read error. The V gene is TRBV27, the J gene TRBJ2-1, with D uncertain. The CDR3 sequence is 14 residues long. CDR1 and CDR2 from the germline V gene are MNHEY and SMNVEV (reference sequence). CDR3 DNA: TGTGGCAGCAGTTTCAGGTCCCTCTACAATGAGCAGTTCTTC. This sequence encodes CGSSFRSLYNEQFF.

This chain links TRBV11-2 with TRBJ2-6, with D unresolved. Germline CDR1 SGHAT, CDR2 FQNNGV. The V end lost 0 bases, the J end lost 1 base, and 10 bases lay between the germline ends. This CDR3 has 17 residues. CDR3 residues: CASSLDTWGSGANVLTF. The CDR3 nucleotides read TGTGCCAGCAGCTTAGATACTTGGGGATCTGGGGCCAACGTCCTGACTTTC.

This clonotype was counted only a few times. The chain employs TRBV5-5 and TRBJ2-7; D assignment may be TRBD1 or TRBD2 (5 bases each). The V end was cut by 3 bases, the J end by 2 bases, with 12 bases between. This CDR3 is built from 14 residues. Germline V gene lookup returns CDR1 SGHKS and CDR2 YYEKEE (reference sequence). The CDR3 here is CASSWGEGPYEQYV. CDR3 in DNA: TGTGCCAGCAGCTGGGGAGAGGGGCCCTACGAGCAGTACGTC.

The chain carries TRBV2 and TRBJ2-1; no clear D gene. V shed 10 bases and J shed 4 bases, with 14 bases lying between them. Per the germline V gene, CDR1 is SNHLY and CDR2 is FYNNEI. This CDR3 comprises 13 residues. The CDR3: CATDQVTYNEQFF. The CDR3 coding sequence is TGTGCCACCGACCAGGTTACTTACAATGAGCAGTTCTTC.

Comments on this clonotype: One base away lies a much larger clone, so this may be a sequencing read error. The CDR3 DNA reads as TGTGCCGTCAGTGAACACAGGGGAGGTAATTCACCCCTCCACTTT. Protein: CAVSEHRGGNSPLHF. V usage is TRBV10-3 and J usage is TRBJ1-6; TRBD1 aligns across 7 bases. The germline V gene encodes CDR1 ENHRY and CDR2 SYGVKD. The CDR3 sequence is 15 residues long.

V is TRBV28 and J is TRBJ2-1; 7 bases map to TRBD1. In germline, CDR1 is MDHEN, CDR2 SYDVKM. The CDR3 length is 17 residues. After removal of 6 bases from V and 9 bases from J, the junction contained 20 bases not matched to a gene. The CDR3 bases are TGTGCCAGCAGCCCCTCTGCCGGGACAGACCCCTGGGGTGAGCAGTTCTTC. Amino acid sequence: CASSPSAGTDPWGEQFF.

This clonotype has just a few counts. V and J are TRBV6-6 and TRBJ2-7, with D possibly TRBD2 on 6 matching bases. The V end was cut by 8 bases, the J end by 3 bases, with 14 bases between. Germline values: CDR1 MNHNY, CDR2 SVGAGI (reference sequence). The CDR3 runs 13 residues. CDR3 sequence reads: CASETRGGYEQYV. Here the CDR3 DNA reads TGTGCCAGCGAGACTCGGGGAGGCTACGAGCAGTACGTC.

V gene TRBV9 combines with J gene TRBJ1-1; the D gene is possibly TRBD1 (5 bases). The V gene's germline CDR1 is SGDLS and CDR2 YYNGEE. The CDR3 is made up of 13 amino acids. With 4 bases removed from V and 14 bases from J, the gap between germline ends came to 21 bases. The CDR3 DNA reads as TGTGCCAGCAGCACCCGGGACCCCCCTGTATGGTTCTTT. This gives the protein CASSTRDPPVWFF.

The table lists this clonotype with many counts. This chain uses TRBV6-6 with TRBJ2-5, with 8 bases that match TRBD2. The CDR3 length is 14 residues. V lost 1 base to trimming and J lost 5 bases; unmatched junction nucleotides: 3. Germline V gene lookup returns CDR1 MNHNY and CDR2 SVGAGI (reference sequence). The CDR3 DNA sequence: TGTGCCAGCAGTTACTTCAGCGGGGGTGAGACCCAGTACTTC. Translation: CASSYFSGGETQYF.

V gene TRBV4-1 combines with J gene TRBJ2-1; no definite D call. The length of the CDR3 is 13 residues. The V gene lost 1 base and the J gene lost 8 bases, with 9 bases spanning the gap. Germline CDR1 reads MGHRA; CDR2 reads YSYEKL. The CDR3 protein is CASSQGVVDEQFF. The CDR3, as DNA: TGCGCCAGCAGCCAAGGGGTAGTTGATGAGCAGTTCTTC.

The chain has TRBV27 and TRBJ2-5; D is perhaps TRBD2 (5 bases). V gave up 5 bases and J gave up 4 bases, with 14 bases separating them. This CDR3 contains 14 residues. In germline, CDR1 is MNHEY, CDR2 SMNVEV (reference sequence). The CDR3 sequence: CASSRGYLGETQYF. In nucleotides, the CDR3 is TGTGCCAGCAGTCGAGGGTATTTGGGAGAGACCCAGTACTTC.

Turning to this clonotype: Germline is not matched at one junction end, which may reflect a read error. This CDR3 reads CASSPGFPGPYNEQFF. In DNA, the CDR3 is TGTGCTAGCAGCCCTGGATTCCCCGGCCCCTACAATGAGCAGTTCTTC. The chain has TRBV7-6 and TRBJ2-1; the D is unclear. Per the germline V gene, CDR1 is SGHVS and CDR2 is FNYEAQ. The CDR3 runs 16 residues.

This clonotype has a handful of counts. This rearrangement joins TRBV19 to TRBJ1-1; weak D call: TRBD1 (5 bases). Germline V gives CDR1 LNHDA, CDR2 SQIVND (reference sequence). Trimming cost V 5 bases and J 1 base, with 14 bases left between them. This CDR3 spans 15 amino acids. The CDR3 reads CASSSFGGGNTEAFF. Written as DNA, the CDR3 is TGTGCCAGTAGTTCTTTCGGGGGAGGGAACACTGAAGCTTTCTTT.

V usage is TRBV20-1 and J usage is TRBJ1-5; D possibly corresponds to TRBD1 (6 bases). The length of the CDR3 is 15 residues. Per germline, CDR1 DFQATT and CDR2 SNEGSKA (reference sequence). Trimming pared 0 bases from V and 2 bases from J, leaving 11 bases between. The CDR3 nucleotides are TGCAGTGCTAGAGATTATGCAGGGGGCAATCAGCCCCAGCATTTT. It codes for CSARDYAGGNQPQHF.

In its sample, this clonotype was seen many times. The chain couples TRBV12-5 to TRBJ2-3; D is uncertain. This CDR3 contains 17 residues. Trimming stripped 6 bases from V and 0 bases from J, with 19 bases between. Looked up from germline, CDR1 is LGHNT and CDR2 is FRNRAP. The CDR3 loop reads CASGNPEQDTSTDTQYF. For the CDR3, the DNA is TGTGCTAGTGGCAACCCGGAGCAAGACACTAGCACAGATACGCAGTATTTT.

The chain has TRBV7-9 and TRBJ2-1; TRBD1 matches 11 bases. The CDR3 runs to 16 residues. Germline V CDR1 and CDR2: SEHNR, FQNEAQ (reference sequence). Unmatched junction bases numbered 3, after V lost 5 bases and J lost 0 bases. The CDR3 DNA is TGTGCCAGCAGCCCGGGACAGGGGGACTCCTACAATGAGCAGTTCTTC. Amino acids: CASSPGQGDSYNEQFF.

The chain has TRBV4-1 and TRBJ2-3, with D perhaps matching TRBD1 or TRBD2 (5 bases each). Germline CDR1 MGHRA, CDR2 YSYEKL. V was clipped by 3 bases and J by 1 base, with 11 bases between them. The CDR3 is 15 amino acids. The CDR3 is CASSQQGEGTDTQYF. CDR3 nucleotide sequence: TGCGCCAGCAGCCAGCAGGGAGAGGGCACAGATACGCAGTATTTT.

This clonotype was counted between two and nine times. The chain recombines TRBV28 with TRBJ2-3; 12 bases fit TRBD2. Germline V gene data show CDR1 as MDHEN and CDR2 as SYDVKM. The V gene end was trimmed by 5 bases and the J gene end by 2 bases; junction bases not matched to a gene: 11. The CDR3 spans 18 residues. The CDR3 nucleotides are TGTGCCAGCAGTCCCAGACTAGCGGGGGCCCGTCTCACAGATACGCAGTATTTT. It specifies CASSPRLAGARLTDTQYF.

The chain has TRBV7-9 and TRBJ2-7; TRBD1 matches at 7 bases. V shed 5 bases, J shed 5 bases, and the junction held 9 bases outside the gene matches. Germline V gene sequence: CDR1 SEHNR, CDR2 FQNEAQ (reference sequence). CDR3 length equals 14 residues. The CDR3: CASSQGQINNEQYF. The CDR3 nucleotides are TGTGCCAGCAGCCAGGGACAGATAAACAACGAGCAGTACTTC.

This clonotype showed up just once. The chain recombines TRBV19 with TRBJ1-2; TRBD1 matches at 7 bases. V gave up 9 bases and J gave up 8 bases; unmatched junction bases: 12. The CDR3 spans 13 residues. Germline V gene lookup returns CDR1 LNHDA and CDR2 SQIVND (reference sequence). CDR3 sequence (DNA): TGTGCCAGCCTGGACAGGAGTCTGGGGGGCTACACCTTC. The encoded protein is CASLDRSLGGYTF.

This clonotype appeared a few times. The CDR3 protein is CSAPDESGNKDQPQHF. The CDR3 DNA reads as TGCAGTGCGCCGGACGAATCCGGGAACAAGGATCAGCCCCAGCATTTT. The V gene is TRBV20-1, the J gene TRBJ1-5; D not resolved. Germline V gene sequence: CDR1 DFQATT, CDR2 SNEGSKA (reference sequence). CDR3 length: 16 residues. Trimming pared 6 bases from V and 5 bases from J, leaving 23 bases between.

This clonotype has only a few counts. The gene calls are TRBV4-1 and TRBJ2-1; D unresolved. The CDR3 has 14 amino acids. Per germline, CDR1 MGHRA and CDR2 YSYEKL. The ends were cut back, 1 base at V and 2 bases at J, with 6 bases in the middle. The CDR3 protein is CASSQVSAYNEQFF. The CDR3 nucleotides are TGCGCCAGCAGCCAAGTTTCAGCCTACAATGAGCAGTTCTTC.

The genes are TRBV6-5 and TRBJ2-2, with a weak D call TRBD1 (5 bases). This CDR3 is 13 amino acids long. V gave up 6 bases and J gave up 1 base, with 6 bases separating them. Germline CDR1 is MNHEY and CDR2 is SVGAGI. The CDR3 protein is CASRDMNTGELFF. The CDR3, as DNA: TGTGCCAGCAGGGACATGAACACCGGGGAGCTGTTTTTT.